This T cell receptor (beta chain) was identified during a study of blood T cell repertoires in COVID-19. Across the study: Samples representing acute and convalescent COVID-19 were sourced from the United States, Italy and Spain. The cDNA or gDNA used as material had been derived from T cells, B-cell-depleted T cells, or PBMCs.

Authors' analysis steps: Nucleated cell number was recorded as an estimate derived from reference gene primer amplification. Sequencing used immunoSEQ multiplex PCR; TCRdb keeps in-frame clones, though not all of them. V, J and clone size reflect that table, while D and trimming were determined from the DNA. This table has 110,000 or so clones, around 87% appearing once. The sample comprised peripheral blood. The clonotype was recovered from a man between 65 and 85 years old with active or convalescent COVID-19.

The chain's CDR3 is CSYRRGNTEAFF. The CDR3 region has the DNA TGCAGCTACCGGCGAGGGAACACTGAAGCTTTCTTT. The chain links TRBV29-1 to TRBJ1-1, with D hard to call. Looked up from germline, CDR1 is SQVTM and CDR2 is ANQGSEA. CDR3 size: 12 residues. V lost 8 bases and J lost 1, with 11 bases in between. The entire variable domain, with the rest obtained from reference TRBV29-1 and TRBJ1-1, is as follows: SAVISQKPSRDICQRGTSLTIQCQVDSQVTMMFWYRQQPGQSLTLIATANQGSEATYESGFVIDKFPISRPNLTFSTLTVSNMSPEDSSIYLCSYRRGNTEAFFGQGTRLTVV.